The sequence of this TCR beta chain was determined in a study of siplizumab effects on memory and regulatory T cells. The study, taken as a whole, reports: There appeared to be greater diversity in naive T cells than in memory cells, and naive T cells seemed major contributors to the alloresponse. In the presence of siplizumab, alloreactive sequences traceable to unstimulated CD4+ memory cells were significantly reduced. Of the alloreactive clones, only a minor fraction mapped to unstimulated subsets.

This CDR3 has 13 residues. From germline, CDR1 is MNHEY and CDR2 SVGAGI. The junction had 5 bases not matched to a gene; V was cut back by 10 bases and J by 0 bases. Sequenced by immunoSEQ multiplex PCR; TCRdb stores in-frame clones only, minus some. The data show tens of thousands of clones, 90% to 95% seen once. Comments on this clone: Antigen specificity is unknown.

This rearrangement joins TRBV6-5 to TRBJ1-1, with 7 bases fitting TRBD1. The clonotype comes from a human donor in good health. What was sequenced was CD8+ T cells sorted from blood. This CDR3 reads CATTGQMNTEAFF. The CDR3 DNA follows: TGTGCCACCACGGGACAGATGAACACTGAAGCTTTCTTT.